Listed below are T cell receptor beta chains from one sample, sequenced in a study of cytomegalovirus exposure and HLA in healthy donors. The assay was immunoSEQ multiplex PCR, and TCRdb's table has in-frame clones only and misses some. There are 130,000 to 150,000 clones in the sample; around four fifths occur only once, and 2% to 2.5% lies in the top ten. Sequencing was carried out using PBMCs. The receptors shown here come from a man aged 25-40 years in good health and CMV-seronegative. Each CDR3 is given with its conserved first and last residue. D genes are given only for firm matches. Clone size is stated in some rows and not others, as once, few, many or a class when expanded.

j_gene,d_gene,abundance,v_gene,CDR3aa,CDR3nt
TRBJ1-5,-,-,TRBV28,CASSPVGQAKNQPQHF,TGTGCCAGCAGTCCCGTGGGGCAGGCGAAAAATCAGCCCCAGCATTTT
TRBJ2-7,-,-,TRBV5-1,CASSLEVGRYEQYF,TGCGCCAGCAGCTTGGAAGTAGGGAGGTACGAGCAGTACTTC
TRBJ1-3,TRBD1,-,TRBV9,CASSARDSASGNTIYF,TGTGCCAGCAGCGCCCGGGACAGCGCCTCTGGAAACACCATATATTTT
TRBJ2-5,-,-,TRBV5-1,CASSPPRDYQETQYF,TGCGCCAGCAGCCCCCCCCGGGACTACCAAGAGACCCAGTACTTC
TRBJ2-3,-,once,TRBV18,CASSSGMGPSTDTQYF,TGTGCCAGCTCGTCTGGCATGGGGCCGAGCACAGATACGCAGTATTTT
TRBJ2-2,-,once,TRBV18,CASSPRGSGNTGELFF,TGTGCCAGCTCACCACGGGGTAGCGGAAACACCGGGGAGCTGTTTTTT
TRBJ2-5,TRBD1,-,TRBV6-6,CASSMDRGALGYF,TGTGCCAGCAGTATGGACAGGGGGGCTCTAGGGTACTTC
TRBJ1-1,-,-,TRBV18,CASSPPRDREGVNTEAFF,TGTGCCAGCTCACCCCCCCGAGACAGAGAAGGAGTGAACACTGAAGCTTTCTTT
TRBJ2-1,-,few,TRBV28,CASSSPSYNEQFF,TGTGCCAGCAGTTCTCCGTCCTACAATGAGCAGTTCTTC
TRBJ2-2,TRBD1,-,TRBV10-1,CASRRQGSAGELFF,TGCGCCAGCAGGCGACAGGGAAGCGCCGGGGAGCTGTTTTTT
TRBJ2-1,TRBD2,once,TRBV15,CATSSGAGGSSNEQFF,TGTGCCACCAGCTCCGGGGCTGGCGGGAGTAGTAATGAGCAGTTCTTC
TRBJ1-3,TRBD1,-,TRBV6-5,CASSPQGTAGNTIYF,TGTGCCAGCAGCCCACAGGGGACTGCTGGAAACACCATATATTTT
TRBJ2-7,TRBD1,-,TRBV27,CASTGTGTYEQYF,TGTGCCAGCACCGGGACAGGGACCTACGAGCAGTACTTC
TRBJ2-7,-,-,TRBV19,CASSGGSYEQYF,TGTGCCAGTAGCGGGGGATCGTACGAGCAGTACTTC
TRBJ1-4,TRBD1,few,TRBV2,CASSKRDRANEKLFF,TGTGCCAGCAGTAAACGGGACAGGGCTAATGAAAAACTGTTTTTT
TRBJ2-1,-,few,TRBV11-2,CASSLGRKTVNSYNEQFF,TGTGCCAGCAGCTTAGGGAGAAAGACAGTTAACTCCTACAATGAGCAGTTCTTC
TRBJ1-2,TRBD1,-,TRBV19,CASSMEGQRGTYGYTF,TGTGCCAGTAGTATGGAGGGACAGAGGGGAACGTATGGCTACACCTTC
TRBJ1-1,TRBD1,-,TRBV27,CASRPAGTGEAFF,TGTGCCAGCAGACCGGCCGGGACAGGGGAAGCTTTCTTT
TRBJ1-2,TRBD1,-,TRBV12-5,CASGSGTGLNSGYTF,TGTGCTAGTGGTTCCGGGACAGGGTTAAACTCGGGCTACACCTTC
TRBJ2-3,TRBD1,-,TRBV6-6,CASSRDRATDTQYF,TGTGCCAGCAGTCGGGACAGGGCAACAGATACGCAGTATTTT
TRBJ1-4,-,-,TRBV7-2,CASSLGWPHNEKLFF,TGTGCCAGCAGCTTAGGGTGGCCCCATAATGAAAAACTGTTTTTT
TRBJ2-1,TRBD2,-,TRBV6-5,CASSYTSSGSGDEQFF,TGTGCCAGCAGTTACACCTCCAGCGGGAGTGGGGATGAGCAGTTCTTC
TRBJ2-2,-,-,TRBV18,CASSPETGTHQYSGELFF,TGTGCCAGCTCACCGGAAACCGGGACACACCAGTACAGCGGGGAGCTGTTTTTT
TRBJ2-2,TRBD2,-,TRBV5-4,CASSLWLAGGTGELFF,TGTGCCAGCAGCTTGTGGCTAGCGGGGGGTACCGGGGAGCTGTTTTTT
TRBJ1-1,TRBD1,-,TRBV27,CASSEHDRGEKGAFF,TGTGCCAGCAGTGAACATGACAGGGGAGAGAAAGGAGCTTTCTTT
TRBJ1-2,-,-,TRBV5-1,CASSPPTAGGDYGYTF,TGCGCCAGCAGCCCTCCCACCGCGGGGGGAGACTATGGCTACACCTTC
TRBJ1-3,-,-,TRBV6-4,CASRQDSSGNTIYF,TGTGCCAGCAGGCAGGACAGCTCTGGAAACACCATATATTTT
TRBJ2-1,TRBD1,-,TRBV25-1,CASSGTGGWEQFF,TGTGCCAGCAGTGGGACAGGGGGCTGGGAGCAGTTCTTC
TRBJ2-7,TRBD1,-,TRBV29-1,CSALDRGDSEQYF,TGCAGCGCCCTAGACAGGGGAGACTCCGAGCAGTACTTC
TRBJ1-4,TRBD1,-,TRBV19,CASRPDRVSATNEKLFF,TGTGCCAGTAGACCGGACAGGGTATCGGCAACTAATGAAAAACTGTTTTTT
TRBJ2-2,TRBD1,-,TRBV4-2,CASSHHQGQGAGELFF,TGTGCCAGCAGCCACCACCAGGGACAGGGGGCCGGGGAGCTGTTTTTT
TRBJ1-5,TRBD1,once,TRBV18,CASSPIGTGGFQPQHF,TGTGCCAGCTCACCAATCGGGACAGGGGGCTTTCAGCCCCAGCATTTT
TRBJ1-2,-,-,TRBV6-1,CASSTGFEGYTF,TGTGCCAGCAGTACAGGGTTTGAGGGCTACACCTTC
TRBJ1-2,TRBD1,-,TRBV6-1,CASRRQGVLGGYTF,TGTGCCAGCAGGAGACAGGGGGTCCTCGGAGGCTACACCTTC
TRBJ2-5,TRBD2,once,TRBV7-9,CASSRLAEETQYF,TGTGCCAGCAGCCGACTAGCGGAAGAGACCCAGTACTTC
TRBJ2-7,TRBD1,-,TRBV5-1,CASSWGQARDEQYF,TGCGCCAGCAGCTGGGGACAGGCTCGAGACGAGCAGTACTTC
TRBJ2-7,-,few,TRBV6-5,CASSSSSYEQYF,TGTGCCAGCAGTTCCTCCAGCTACGAGCAGTACTTC
TRBJ2-7,-,-,TRBV5-4,CASTSQGSDEQYF,TGTGCCAGCACCTCTCAGGGATCCGACGAGCAGTACTTC
TRBJ1-4,TRBD1,-,TRBV6-6,CASSAGTVLREKLFF,TGTGCCAGCAGTGCCGGGACAGTTCTAAGGGAAAAACTGTTTTTT
TRBJ1-3,-,-,TRBV15,CATSSGTSGNTIYF,TGTGCCACCAGCTCGGGGACATCTGGAAACACCATATATTTT
TRBJ2-1,TRBD1,few,TRBV4-1,CASSRDARGQGAGNEQFF,TGCGCCAGCAGCCGGGACGCAAGGGGACAGGGGGCTGGCAATGAGCAGTTCTTC
TRBJ1-6,-,-,TRBV5-8,CASSLRQDSSPLHF,TGTGCCAGCAGCTTGAGGCAGGATAGTTCACCCCTCCACTTT
TRBJ2-1,TRBD1,once,TRBV7-6,CASSLVTGGYNEQFF,TGTGCCAGCAGCTTAGTCACAGGGGGCTACAATGAGCAGTTCTTC
TRBJ2-1,-,-,TRBV18,CASSPRADNEQFF,TGTGCCAGCTCACCGAGGGCGGACAATGAGCAGTTCTTC
TRBJ2-1,TRBD2,-,TRBV14,CASSPLLAGGDNEQFF,TGTGCCAGCAGCCCCTTACTAGCGGGGGGGGACAATGAGCAGTTCTTC
TRBJ1-1,-,-,TRBV2,CASSEMRPAFF,TGTGCCAGCAGTGAAATGCGGCCAGCTTTCTTT
TRBJ2-3,-,-,TRBV27,CASSSSAVPSSTDTQYF,TGTGCCAGCAGTTCATCGGCAGTTCCCTCTAGCACAGATACGCAGTATTTT
TRBJ2-7,-,-,TRBV1,CTSSQKNSDSPYEQYF,TGCACCAGCAGCCAAAAAAATAGCGACTCCCCCTACGAGCAGTACTTC
TRBJ2-5,TRBD1,-,TRBV6-6,CASSWGQGAGETQYF,TGTGCCAGCAGTTGGGGACAGGGGGCTGGCGAGACCCAGTACTTC
TRBJ2-7,-,-,TRBV13,CASSLVGQNRYEQYF,TGTGCCAGCAGCTTAGTAGGACAGAACCGCTACGAGCAGTACTTC
TRBJ2-7,TRBD2,once,TRBV28,CASSPATRLAADYEQYF,TGTGCCAGCAGTCCCGCGACCAGACTAGCGGCGGATTACGAGCAGTACTTC
TRBJ2-5,TRBD2,-,TRBV6-4,CASSDPRGEETQYF,TGTGCCAGCAGTGACCCCCGGGGGGAAGAGACCCAGTACTTC
TRBJ2-5,TRBD2,few,TRBV11-2,CASSLDGAGGPLGAQETQYF,TGTGCCAGCAGCTTAGATGGAGCGGGGGGGCCTTTAGGAGCTCAAGAGACCCAGTACTTC